Below, one T cell receptor (beta chain) is given with its context. This clonotype appeared a few times. Its binding antigen is unknown. Within one base of it there is no much larger clone, and no base qualities were kept. The sample is drawn from a study of T cell repertoires in cytomegalovirus infection (dated by TCRdb to about 2019). Broadly, across the study: Recently identified HLA-C-restricted CMV epitopes, whose presentation resists viral immunomodulation, were targeted by peptide stimulations together with well-studied HLA-B-restricted epitopes. The HLA type of each donor mattered for the analysis, because public TCR beta signatures pointed to carriage of CMV infection along with the matching HLA type.

Taken from cysteine to phenylalanine, the CDR3 has 15 residues. The entry retains the CDR3 DNA only, 45 bases that are in frame from base 1. V is clipped by 3 bases and J by 3 bases, and the sequence between their germline boundaries is 12 bases long. CDR1 MDHEN and CDR2 SYDVKM were looked up in the germline V gene. What the research found in general, with its limitations: In both this cohort and an independent cohort of some 380 donors, the cumulative frequency of public TCR beta family members distinguished carriers of CMV infection plus the relevant HLA type. The ex vivo response was dominated by HLA-C-restricted CMV-specific TCR beta clonotypes, which also provided the single most frequent clonotype in two of eight donors.

TCRdb names Illumina HiSeq 1500 as the instrument used. The public reads were quality trimmed at Q25 with fastp and then assembled into clones with MiXCR by TCRdb, keeping productive beta chains. Each record represents a unique CDR3 protein, reported with the most common genes and DNA among its rows. The sample table holds 700,000 to 850,000 distinct CDR3 sequences, of which 32% were seen once. The top ten clones comprise under 15% of the sample. The intended sense of this specimen's treatment or condition label: in vitro stimulation with specific CMV peptide epitopes to enrich CMV-specific T cells.

This TCR derives from a human donor in good health (CMV status not recorded). Some clones in this sample may be carry-over from other donors' samples. The material was cultured CD8+ T cells from PBMCs, obtained from culture after CMV antigen stimulation. In this chain, TRBV28 is recombined with TRBJ2-1, with TRBD2 as a weak D call on 5 bases. The DNA reads TGTGCCAGCAGTTTGTATAGCGAAATCTACAATGAGCAGTTCTTC. It translates to CASSLYSEIYNEQFF.